The 22 T cell receptor beta chains below come from one sample, sequenced in a study of STAT5B mutations in CD4+ large granular lymphocyte leukemia. The method was immunoSEQ multiplex PCR; TCRdb's version includes in-frame clones alone and lacks a portion of them. The sample yields about 33,000 clones, roughly 76% seen once. Sequenced input: CD4+ T cells from blood buffy coats. The receptors were gathered from a human donor in good health.

This chain links TRBV4-3 with TRBJ1-4, with a possible D match to TRBD1 (6 bases). CDR3 length: 13 amino acids. In germline, CDR1 is LGHNA, CDR2 YSLEER. Trimming left V 6 bases short and J 5 bases short, with 10 bases between. CDR3 region: CASRKQGNEKLFF. CDR3 nucleotide sequence: TGCGCCAGCAGAAAACAGGGAAATGAAAAACTGTTTTTT.

Only a few counts were recorded for this clone. The chain couples TRBV27 to TRBJ2-7; 10 bases map to TRBD1. The junction had 10 bases not matched to a gene; V was cut back by 3 bases and J by 2 bases. Germline values: CDR1 MNHEY, CDR2 SMNVEV (reference sequence). The CDR3 totals 17 residues. In DNA, the CDR3 is TGTGCCAGCAGTTTGGGACCGACAGGGGGCGTCGCCTACGAGCAGTACTTC. Protein product: CASSLGPTGGVAYEQYF.

This chain uses TRBV19 with TRBJ2-7, with 8 bases lining up with TRBD2. The V and J ends lost 5 bases and 2 bases, in that order; junction bases with no gene match: 8. The CDR3 covers 15 residues. Germline V gives CDR1 LNHDA, CDR2 SQIVND (reference sequence). The CDR3, as DNA: TGTGCCAGTAGTCTTGACAGCGGGGGACCCTACGAGCAGTACTTC. It translates to CASSLDSGGPYEQYF.

This chain links TRBV18 with TRBJ1-2; 7 bases fit TRBD1. Trimming at V came to 4 bases and at J to 3 bases, leaving 5 bases not matched to a gene. This CDR3 has 14 residues. Germline V gene sequence: CDR1 KGHSH, CDR2 LQKENI. CDR3 amino acids: CASSRPQGDYGYTF. DNA for the CDR3: TGTGCCAGCTCACGACCCCAGGGGGACTATGGCTACACCTTC.

This chain links TRBV6-1 with TRBJ2-1; 15 bases are a match to TRBD2. Germline trimming cut 6 bases from V and 4 bases from J; bases unmatched to any gene: 1. Germline CDR1 and CDR2: MNHNS and SASEGT. The CDR3 runs to 15 residues. The CDR3: CASRGLAGGYNEQFF. The CDR3 region has the DNA TGTGCCAGCAGGGGACTAGCGGGAGGTTACAATGAGCAGTTCTTC.

The chain employs TRBV27 and TRBJ2-5, with 11 bases identical to TRBD2. This CDR3 is built from 19 residues. Germline values: CDR1 MNHEY, CDR2 SMNVEV (reference sequence). Trimming removed 1 base from V and 6 bases from J; junction bases left unmatched: 16. The CDR3 DNA reads as TGTGCCAGCAGTTTATTAGGCGGTACTAGCGGGAGAAGCAGGAAGACCCAGTACTTC. The encoded protein is CASSLLGGTSGRSRKTQYF.

This clone was found a few times. The chain uses TRBV14 and TRBJ1-2; tentatively, D is TRBD1 (5 bases). CDR1 and CDR2 (germline): SGHDN, FVKESK. V lost 4 bases to trimming and J lost 1 base, with 10 bases between them. The CDR3 extends over 14 amino acids. CDR3 in amino acids: CASSPAGINYGYTF. In DNA form, the CDR3 reads TGTGCCAGCAGCCCCGCAGGGATTAACTATGGCTACACCTTC.

The CDR3 is CASSLAYGRDSGNTIYF. CDR3 DNA: TGTGCCAGCAGCTTAGCATATGGACGGGACTCTGGAAACACCATATATTTT. The V and J genes are TRBV7-9 and TRBJ1-3; D not certain. The germline gives CDR1 SEHNR, CDR2 FQNEAQ (reference sequence). Trimming stripped 0 bases from V and 0 bases from J, with 12 bases between. The CDR3 has 17 residues.

This clone has more than one count but fewer than ten. This chain uses TRBV28 with TRBJ1-5; D not certain. The CDR3 is 17 residues long. V dropped 1 base and J dropped 4 bases, with 17 bases sitting between them. Per the germline V gene, CDR1 is MDHEN and CDR2 is SYDVKM. The CDR3 DNA sequence: TGTGCCAGCAGTTTATCAAGATCCCCCCCCAAGAATCAGCCCCAGCATTTT. Residues: CASSLSRSPPKNQPQHF.

CDR3 in amino acids: CASSIGQRNTEAFF. The CDR3 DNA reads TGTGCCAGCAGCATCGGACAGAGGAACACTGAAGCTTTCTTT. The chain combines TRBV13 with TRBJ1-1; possible D gene TRBD1, 6 bases. Germline CDR1 and CDR2: PRHDT and FYEKMQ (reference sequence). The V end lost 5 bases, the J end lost 1 base, and 11 bases lay between the germline ends. The CDR3 is made up of 14 amino acids.

The rearrangement uses TRBV2 and TRBJ2-5; 7 nucleotides match TRBD2. Germline CDR1 and CDR2: SNHLY and FYNNEI. Losses at the gene ends were 1 base for V and 1 base for J; bases not matched to a gene: 6. CDR3 size: 16 residues. The CDR3: CASSEGLAGLQETQYF. CDR3 DNA sequence: TGTGCCAGCAGTGAAGGGTTAGCGGGCCTCCAAGAGACCCAGTACTTC.

The V and J genes are TRBV15 and TRBJ1-1; possibly TRBD1 for D (5 bases). The CDR3 has 17 amino acids. V lost 0 bases and J lost 2, with 16 bases in between. Germline V lookup: CDR1 LNHNV, CDR2 YYDKDF (reference sequence). The CDR3 protein is CATSRDGWRGVNTEAFF. The CDR3 nucleotides are TGTGCCACCAGCAGAGATGGGTGGAGAGGGGTTAACACTGAAGCTTTCTTT.

The rearrangement links TRBV28 to TRBJ1-4, with a possible D match to TRBD1 (6 bases). Germline CDR1 reads MDHEN; CDR2 reads SYDVKM. V lost 5 bases and J lost 0, with 13 bases in between. This CDR3 comprises 16 residues. CDR3 in amino acids: CASSRTQGSTNEKLFF. DNA of the CDR3: TGTGCCAGCAGTCGGACACAGGGCTCAACTAATGAAAAACTGTTTTTT.

The chain carries TRBV11-3 and TRBJ2-1; D is unclear. Germline CDR1 SGHNT, CDR2 YENEEA. Trimming left V 1 base short and J 7 bases short, with 11 bases between. The CDR3 totals 14 residues. CDR3 region: CASSLGGKRNEQFF. The CDR3 region has the DNA TGTGCCAGCAGCTTAGGGGGTAAACGGAATGAGCAGTTCTTC.

In DNA, the CDR3 is TGTGCCAGCAGCGTAGTGGCTAGCGGTGGAAATGAGCAGTTCTTC. This translates into CASSVVASGGNEQFF. The chain links TRBV9 to TRBJ2-1; 7 nucleotides agree with TRBD2. The germline V gene has CDR1 SGDLS and CDR2 YYNGEE. This CDR3 has 15 residues. Losses at the gene ends were 0 bases for V and 7 bases for J; bases not matched to a gene: 7.

This clone was seen once. CDR3 sequence (DNA): TGTGCCATCAGTGAGGGGGGTTACACCACTGAAGCTTTCTTT. Translation: CAISEGGYTTEAFF. This rearrangement joins TRBV10-3 to TRBJ1-1; TRBD1 is a possible D gene (5 bases). V lost 2 bases to trimming and J lost 4 bases, with 11 bases between them. CDR1 and CDR2 from the germline V gene are ENHRY and SYGVKD. The CDR3 has 14 amino acids.

J is TRBJ2-1 and V is TRBV9; D may be TRBD1 (6 bases). CDR1 and CDR2 from the germline V gene are SGDLS and YYNGEE. The ends were cut back, 2 bases at V and 0 bases at J, with 15 bases in the middle. CDR3 length: 17 amino acids. CDR3 nucleotide sequence: TGTGCCAGCAGCGTTACAGGGTACGAACTCTCCTACAATGAGCAGTTCTTC. Its protein is CASSVTGYELSYNEQFF.

The CDR3 region is CASSSGQPYEQYF. DNA for the CDR3: TGTGCCAGCAGTTCGGGACAACCCTACGAGCAGTACTTC. V and J are TRBV28 and TRBJ2-7; tentatively, D is TRBD1 (6 bases). The germline V and J ends were trimmed by 4 bases and 2 bases, with 9 bases remaining between them. Germline V gene sequence: CDR1 MDHEN, CDR2 SYDVKM. The CDR3 consists of 13 residues.

The rearrangement joins TRBV28 to TRBJ2-7; TRBD1 matches 8 bases. This CDR3 comprises 15 residues. Germline V gene data show CDR1 as MDHEN and CDR2 as SYDVKM. V shed 5 bases, J shed 7 bases, and the junction held 13 bases outside the gene matches. The CDR3 DNA is TGTGCCAGCAGTCCTCAGGGGGCGATGTACGTTGAGCAGTACTTC. It encodes CASSPQGAMYVEQYF.

V usage is TRBV18 and J usage is TRBJ1-1, with 7 nucleotides matching TRBD1. Germline loops: CDR1 KGHSH, CDR2 LQKENI. The length of the CDR3 is 14 residues. V gave up 6 bases and J gave up 5 bases; unmatched junction bases: 9. The chain's CDR3 is CASSSDRRSTEAFF. The DNA of the CDR3 is TGTGCCAGCTCCTCGGACAGGAGGTCGACTGAAGCTTTCTTT.

The genes are TRBV6-5 and TRBJ2-7; 8 positions match TRBD1. The CDR3 is 15 amino acids. J gave up 2 bases and V 6 bases, and 9 bases lay outside the gene matches. CDR1 MNHEY and CDR2 SVGAGI come from the germline V gene. DNA of the CDR3: TGTGCCAGCAGCCCTCAGGACAGGGAGCCCTACGAGCAGTACTTC. Its translation is CASSPQDREPYEQYF.

V gene TRBV28 combines with J gene TRBJ2-1; D possibly uses TRBD1 or TRBD2 (5 bases each). The CDR3 has 17 residues. V was pared by 1 base and J by 6 bases, with 19 bases between. Germline V gene lookup returns CDR1 MDHEN and CDR2 SYDVKM. The CDR3 is CASSLSLLRGPSNEQFF. The CDR3 coding sequence is TGTGCCAGCAGTTTATCCCTTTTGAGGGGCCCTAGCAATGAGCAGTTCTTC.